A single sample gave rise to the 27 T cell receptor beta chains below, sequenced in a study of shared clonotypes between healthy human individuals (dated by TCRdb to the early 2020s). Library generation was performed with the immunoSEQ multiplex PCR assay. TCRdb obtained this table from immuneACCESS and retained in-frame rearrangements with V and J assigned. These tables miss some clones; where compared with another copy, unresolved V genes account for less than half of the shortfall, and the remainder is unexplained. The table for this sample lists approximately 2,300,000 clones; 85% to 95% of them were counted only once. About 0.36% of the sample is in the top ten clones. The source material was naive CD4+ T cells from PBMCs. Reading the label with the study, this specimen's cell subset or site is: CD45RA+ positively selected. The receptors stem from a man aged 18 to 30 in good health. Some clones in this sample may be carry-over from other donors' samples.

This clone showed up just once. The V call is TRBV5-8, the J call TRBJ2-1; D not certain. V was shortened by 0 bases and J by 7 bases, with 11 bases between the two germline ends. The CDR3 is made up of 14 amino acids. CDR1 is SGHTS, CDR2 YDEGEE, per germline. The DNA of the CDR3 is TGTGCCAGCAGCTTGGATAATCTGGGTAATGAGCAGTTCTTC. It is translated as CASSLDNLGNEQFF.

The chain is built from TRBV19 and TRBJ2-5; 8 bases agree with TRBD1. Germline V gives CDR1 LNHDA, CDR2 SQIVND (reference sequence). There are 14 residues in the CDR3. With 7 bases clipped from V and 5 bases from J, the junction kept 9 bases outside the gene matches. In nucleotides, the CDR3 is TGTGCCAGTAACCTCGGACAGGGTGGGGAGACCCAGTACTTC. This codes for CASNLGQGGETQYF.

Note on this clone: Other DNA sequences of this sample code for an identical CDR3. The V call is TRBV9, the J call TRBJ2-3; 10 bases align to TRBD1. CDR1 and CDR2 from the germline V gene are SGDLS and YYNGEE. With 2 bases clipped from V and 0 bases from J, the junction kept 3 bases outside the gene matches. This CDR3 has 16 residues. The CDR3 coding sequence is TGTGCCAGCAGCGTCGGGACAGGGGTGAGCACAGATACGCAGTATTTT. Amino acids: CASSVGTGVSTDTQYF.

Comments on this clone: Within the sample, other DNA sequences also encode this same CDR3. The rearrangement uses TRBV18 and TRBJ2-3; D possibly corresponds to TRBD2 (5 bases). The length of the CDR3 is 15 residues. Germline CDR1 and CDR2: KGHSH and LQKENI. The ends were cut back, 3 bases at V and 1 base at J, with 11 bases in the middle. The CDR3, as DNA: TGTGCCAGCTCACCTCTCGGAGGCGGCACAGATACGCAGTATTTT. Amino acid sequence: CASSPLGGGTDTQYF.

For this clone: This CDR3 is also generated by other DNA sequences in the sample. The V call is TRBV28, the J call TRBJ1-2; D unresolved. The CDR3 loop spans 13 amino acids. The germline V and J ends were trimmed by 1 base and 2 bases, with 5 bases remaining between them. Looked up from germline, CDR1 is MDHEN and CDR2 is SYDVKM. The CDR3 is CASSLLGNYGYTF. The CDR3 DNA sequence: TGTGCCAGCAGTTTATTGGGCAACTATGGCTACACCTTC.

V is TRBV4-3 and J is TRBJ2-1; D is perhaps TRBD1 (6 bases). CDR1 and CDR2 (germline): LGHNA, YSLEER. The CDR3 is made up of 20 amino acids. V was pared by 1 base and J by 0 bases, with 22 bases between. CDR3 nucleotide sequence: TGCGCCAGCAGCCAAGTGGCCAGGGGCCTAACTCCAAGCTCCTACAATGAGCAGTTCTTC. It codes for CASSQVARGLTPSSYNEQFF.

The V gene is TRBV15, the J gene TRBJ2-1, with TRBD2 as a possible D gene (5 bases). V was cut by 5 bases and J by 8 bases, with 19 bases left in between. The V gene's germline CDR1 is LNHNV and CDR2 YYDKDF (reference sequence). The CDR3 is 15 residues long. The CDR3, as DNA: TGTGCCACCAGCCCACGACTCGTCCCCGGGGATGAGCAGTTCTTC. It specifies CATSPRLVPGDEQFF.

To note about this clone: The sample has other DNA sequences that encode this CDR3 too. V is TRBV7-2 and J is TRBJ1-1; the match to TRBD1 covers 8 bases. The CDR3 consists of 13 residues. Germline CDR1 is SGHTA and CDR2 is FQGNSA. The junction had 2 bases not matched to a gene; V was cut back by 4 bases and J by 4 bases. CDR3 coding DNA: TGTGCCAGCAGCTCCCAGGGGGCCACTGAAGCTTTCTTT. It is translated as CASSSQGATEAFF. Combining the CDR3 with reference TRBV7-2 and TRBJ1-1 gives the whole variable domain GAGVSQSPSNKVTEKGKDVELRCDPISGHTALYWYRQSLGQGLEFLIYFQGNSAPDKSGLPSDRFSAERTGGSVSTLTIQRTQQEDSAVYLCASSSQGATEAFFGQGTRLTVV.

This rearrangement joins TRBV7-9 to TRBJ2-7; 7 nucleotides match TRBD1. The V and J ends lost 3 bases and 3 bases, in that order; junction bases with no gene match: 8. This CDR3 is built from 15 residues. Germline values: CDR1 SEHNR, CDR2 FQNEAQ (reference sequence). In DNA form, the CDR3 reads TGTGCCAGCAGCTTGGCGGACAGGAATAGCTACGAGCAGTACTTC. It yields the protein CASSLADRNSYEQYF.

This clone came up a few times. The chain couples TRBV5-1 to TRBJ1-4; D might be TRBD1 (5 bases). Between the trimmed V and J ends, which lost 3 bases and 8 bases, there was a span of 17 bases. Germline loops: CDR1 SGHRS, CDR2 YFSETQ. The CDR3 contains 15 residues. CDR3 nucleotide sequence: TGCGCCAGCAGCTACGCCGGGGGGAGAGAGGAAAAACTGTTTTTT. Encoded protein: CASSYAGGREEKLFF.

The rearrangement uses TRBV5-1 and TRBJ2-1; D is ambiguous. The length of the CDR3 is 15 residues. V lost 0 bases to trimming and J lost 3 bases, with 10 bases between them. The germline CDR1 and CDR2 sequences are SGHRS and YFSETQ. The CDR3 nucleotides read TGCGCCAGCAGCTTGGGGCTAACTCTCTACAATGAGCAGTTCTTC. Its translation is CASSLGLTLYNEQFF.

The chain links TRBV19 to TRBJ2-3, with 9 bases aligning to TRBD1. Germline trimming cut 8 bases from V and 3 bases from J; bases unmatched to any gene: 9. This CDR3 region has 15 residues. Per germline, CDR1 LNHDA and CDR2 SQIVND (reference sequence). The CDR3 is CASLPGQGRTDTQYF. The CDR3 nucleotides are TGTGCCAGTCTCCCAGGACAGGGGAGGACAGATACGCAGTATTTT.

The chain couples TRBV6-1 to TRBJ2-3, with 10 bases matching TRBD2. V dropped 3 bases and J dropped 5; count of bases not matched to a gene: 11. Looked up from germline, CDR1 is MNHNS and CDR2 is SASEGT. The CDR3 is 17 amino acids. CDR3 in amino acids: CASSDYFLVAGGDTQYF. DNA of the CDR3: TGTGCCAGCAGTGATTATTTTTTAGTAGCGGGAGGAGATACGCAGTATTTT.

The chain is built from TRBV15 and TRBJ2-2; TRBD2 is a possible D gene (7 bases). In germline, CDR1 is LNHNV, CDR2 YYDKDF (reference sequence). V lost 3 bases and J lost 0, with 17 bases in between. This CDR3 has 18 amino acids. The CDR3: CATSSPLGGAPNTGELFF. Written as DNA, the CDR3 is TGTGCCACCAGCAGTCCACTGGGGGGGGCCCCGAACACCGGGGAGCTGTTTTTT.

The genes are TRBV7-9 and TRBJ2-2; D gene uncertain. Germline lookup yields CDR1 SEHNR and CDR2 FQNEAQ (reference sequence). V lost 2 bases and J lost 0, with 10 bases in between. The CDR3 spans 16 residues. CDR3 protein: CASSLLGVTNTGELFF. The CDR3 DNA follows: TGTGCCAGCAGCTTACTTGGGGTCACGAACACCGGGGAGCTGTTTTTT.

J is TRBJ2-2 and V is TRBV7-3; D unresolved. Between the trimmed V and J ends, which lost 6 bases and 5 bases, there was a span of 10 bases. The CDR3 extends over 13 amino acids. Germline values: CDR1 SGHTA, CDR2 FQGTGA. The CDR3 here is CASSYLGTGELFF. CDR3 bases: TGTGCCAGCAGTTACCTGGGGACCGGGGAGCTGTTTTTT.

This chain uses TRBV10-1 with TRBJ2-1; 12 bases match TRBD2. The CDR3 runs to 12 residues. Germline trimming cut 5 bases from V and 12 bases from J; bases unmatched to any gene: 2. Germline V gene lookup returns CDR1 WNHNN and CDR2 SYGVQD (reference sequence). The CDR3 nucleotides read TGCGCCAGCAGTCAACTAGCGGGAGGGCAGTTCTTC. This codes for CASSQLAGGQFF.

The V call is TRBV4-3, the J call TRBJ1-5; no firm D call. Trimming took 1 base from V and 0 from J, leaving 13 bases between them. The CDR3 spans 17 residues. CDR1 is LGHNA, CDR2 YSLEER, per germline. The CDR3 coding sequence is TGCGCCAGCAGCCAAGTCTTCTGGCGGAGTAGCAATCAGCCCCAGCATTTT. It codes for CASSQVFWRSSNQPQHF.

This clone was detected only once. This chain connects TRBV6-1 to TRBJ2-1, with D unresolved. There are 11 residues in the CDR3. Per the germline V gene, CDR1 is MNHNS and CDR2 is SASEGT. V lost 5 bases and J 8 bases, leaving 7 bases between the germline ends. CDR3 coding DNA: TGTGCCAGCAGTTTACACTATGAGCAGTTCTTC. It yields the protein CASSLHYEQFF.

The chain uses TRBV27 and TRBJ1-1; perhaps TRBD1 as D (5 bases). V dropped 8 bases and J dropped 4 bases, with 8 bases sitting between them. This CDR3 comprises 11 residues. Germline CDR1 reads MNHEY; CDR2 reads SMNVEV (reference sequence). The CDR3 DNA reads as TGTGCCAGCTCCGGGGGCACTGAAGCTTTCTTT. This codes for CASSGGTEAFF.

The chain links TRBV5-1 to TRBJ2-4, with D perhaps TRBD1 or TRBD2 (5 bases each). The germline V gene has CDR1 SGHRS and CDR2 YFSETQ. Trimming took off 4 bases at V and 0 bases at J, with 14 bases between the two ends. This CDR3 contains 16 residues. In DNA, the CDR3 is TGCGCCAGCAGCGCTGGGGACCCCTTAGCCAAAAACATTCAGTACTTC. Its translation: CASSAGDPLAKNIQYF. Based on the CDR3 plus reference TRBV5-1 and TRBJ2-4, the full variable domain is KAGVTQTPRYLIKTRGQQVTLSCSPISGHRSVSWYQQTPGQGLQFLFEYFSETQRNKGNFPGRFSGRQFSNSRSEMNVSTLELGDSALYLCASSAGDPLAKNIQYFGAGTRLSVL.

This chain connects TRBV19 to TRBJ2-7; TRBD1 matches 9 bases. The J segment lost 4 bases and the V segment lost 7 bases, leaving 8 bases of the junction unmatched. CDR1 is LNHDA, CDR2 SQIVND, per germline (reference sequence). The CDR3 contains 14 residues. This CDR3 is CASTPTGGRYEQYF. The DNA of the CDR3 is TGTGCCAGTACCCCTACAGGGGGCCGTTACGAGCAGTACTTC.

The chain joins TRBV10-1 to TRBJ1-2, with D unresolved. CDR1 is WNHNN, CDR2 SYGVQD, per germline (reference sequence). The CDR3 length is 13 residues. Deletions cut 3 bases from V and 7 bases from J, with 12 bases between. CDR3 residues: CASSESGLSGYTF. The CDR3 DNA follows: TGCGCCAGCAGTGAATCCGGGTTGTCTGGCTACACCTTC.

This clone came up a few times. Other DNA sequences within the sample encode an identical CDR3. V usage is TRBV5-6 and J usage is TRBJ1-1; TRBD1 is a possible D gene (5 bases). With 4 bases removed from V and 4 bases from J, the gap between germline ends came to 11 bases. The CDR3 contains 13 residues. Germline V gene sequence: CDR1 SGHDT, CDR2 YYEEEE. As DNA, the CDR3 is TGTGCCAGCAGCCGGAGGGGCGGCACTGAAGCTTTCTTT. It codes for CASSRRGGTEAFF.

This chain uses TRBV7-3 with TRBJ2-2, with a tentative D call TRBD1 (5 bases). V lost 5 bases and J 6 bases, leaving 19 bases between the germline ends. Germline V gives CDR1 SGHTA, CDR2 FQGTGA. This CDR3 comprises 16 residues. The CDR3 sequence: CASSLGALTQPGELFF. In nucleotides, the CDR3 is TGTGCCAGCAGCCTAGGGGCCCTTACGCAGCCCGGGGAGCTGTTTTTT.

The CDR3 sequence is CASSFVSQGSPMNTEAFF. CDR3 in DNA: TGCGCCAGCAGCTTCGTATCACAGGGAAGCCCTATGAACACTGAAGCTTTCTTT. J is TRBJ1-1 and V is TRBV5-1; tentative D call: TRBD1 (6 bases). The CDR3 totals 18 residues. Trimming cost V 2 bases and J 0 bases, with 20 bases left between them. Germline-derived CDR1 and CDR2 are SGHRS and YFSETQ. Complete variable domain (other parts from reference TRBV5-1 and TRBJ1-1): KAGVTQTPRYLIKTRGQQVTLSCSPISGHRSVSWYQQTPGQGLQFLFEYFSETQRNKGNFPGRFSGRQFSNSRSEMNVSTLELGDSALYLCASSFVSQGSPMNTEAFFGQGTRLTVV.

The V call is TRBV9, the J call TRBJ2-7; no definite D call. Germline V gives CDR1 SGDLS, CDR2 YYNGEE. CDR3 size: 12 residues. V gave up 8 bases and J gave up 3 bases, with 12 bases separating them. Here the CDR3 reads CASGREDYEQYF. The CDR3 DNA reads as TGTGCCAGTGGTAGAGAGGACTACGAGCAGTACTTC.